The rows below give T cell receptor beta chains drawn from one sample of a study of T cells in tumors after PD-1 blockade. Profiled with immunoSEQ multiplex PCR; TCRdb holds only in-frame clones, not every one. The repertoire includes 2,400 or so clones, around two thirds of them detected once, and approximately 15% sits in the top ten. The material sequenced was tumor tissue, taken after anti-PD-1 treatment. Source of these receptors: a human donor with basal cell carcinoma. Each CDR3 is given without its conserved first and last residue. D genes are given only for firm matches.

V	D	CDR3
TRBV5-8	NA	ASSPFGVAGRETQY
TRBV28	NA	ASRPSAAKNIQY
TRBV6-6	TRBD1	ASSYPGTGGTEAF
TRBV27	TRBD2	ASGRSGTREQY
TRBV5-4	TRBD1	ASGQGRWGANVLT
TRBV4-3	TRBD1	ASSQETQGVSGNTIY
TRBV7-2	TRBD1	ASSSRTGGTGELF
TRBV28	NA	ASNSGLHDEQY
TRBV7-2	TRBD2	ASSGLAAYNEQF
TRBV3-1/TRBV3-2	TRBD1	ASSPDRGYNEKLF
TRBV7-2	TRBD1	ASSTGQGGNSPLH
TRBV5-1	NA	ASSLFSVSSSGANVLT
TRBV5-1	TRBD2	ASSLAGTSGIGTGELF
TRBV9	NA	ASSVDMGAGSPLH
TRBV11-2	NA	ASSFAGVYGEQY
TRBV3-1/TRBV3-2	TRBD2	ASSQEILAGHNEQF
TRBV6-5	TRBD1	ASRQGDQPQH
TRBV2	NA	ASRGRNSGTGELF
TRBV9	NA	ASSVDPPGLTTDTQY
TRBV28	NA	ASSLAQGKPFGNTIY
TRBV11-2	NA	ASSSVRVLLSGANVLT
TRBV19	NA	ASTMTWKQETQY
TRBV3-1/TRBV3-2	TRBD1	ASSQSWTGDSPLH
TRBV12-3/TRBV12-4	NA	ASSPPGWEQF
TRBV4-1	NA	ASSRVEGRYEKLF
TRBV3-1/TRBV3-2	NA	ASSQPMGLYNEQF
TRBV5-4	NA	ASSSPRVEVINEQF
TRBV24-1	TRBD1	ATSEGQGANGYT
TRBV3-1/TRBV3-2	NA	ASSQTRNNSPLH
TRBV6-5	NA	ASNPGGLRDGYT
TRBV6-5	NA	ASTSTGLTEAF
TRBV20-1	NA	SASDNNQPQH
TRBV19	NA	ASSTLQAGGGYT
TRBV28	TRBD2	ASIAGGEDTQY
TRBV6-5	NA	ASSYGGVTNTEAF